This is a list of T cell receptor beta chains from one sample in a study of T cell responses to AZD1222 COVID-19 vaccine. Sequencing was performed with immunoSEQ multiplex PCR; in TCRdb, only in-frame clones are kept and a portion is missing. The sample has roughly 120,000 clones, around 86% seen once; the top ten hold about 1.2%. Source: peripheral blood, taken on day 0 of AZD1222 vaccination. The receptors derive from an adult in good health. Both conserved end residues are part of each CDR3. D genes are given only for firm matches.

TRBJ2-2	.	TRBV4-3	CASSQEAGGPVYTGELFF
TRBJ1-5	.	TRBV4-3	CASSQDLTGRGNQPQHF
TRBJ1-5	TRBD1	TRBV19	CASSIMTGTQPQHF
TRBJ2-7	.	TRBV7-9	CASSYWTDYEQYF
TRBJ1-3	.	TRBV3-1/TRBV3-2	CASSQGADIGNTIYF
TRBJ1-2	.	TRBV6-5	CASRVGTNYGYTF
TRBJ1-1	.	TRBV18	CASSPGRANTEAFF
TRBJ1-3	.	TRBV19	CASSDRAFQGNTIYF
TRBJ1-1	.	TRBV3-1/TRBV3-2	CASSQGGVGSYTEAFF
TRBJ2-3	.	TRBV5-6	CASSFQALGTDTQYF
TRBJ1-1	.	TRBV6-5	CASRVGESNTEAFF
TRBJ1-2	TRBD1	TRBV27	CASSLWGQGYGYTF
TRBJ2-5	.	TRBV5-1	CASSLGLTGETQYF
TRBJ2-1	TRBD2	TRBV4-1	CASSQRAGGLDNEQFF
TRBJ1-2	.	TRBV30	CAWSGPYGYTF
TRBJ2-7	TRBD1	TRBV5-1	CASSPGTGVLYEQYF
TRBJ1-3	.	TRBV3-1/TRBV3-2	CASSQDRAVGNTIYF
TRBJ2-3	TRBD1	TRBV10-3	CAIRVGQVQDTQYF
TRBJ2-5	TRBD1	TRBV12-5	CASALGGQGETQYF
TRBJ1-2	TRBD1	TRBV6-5	CASRRDRETNYGYTF
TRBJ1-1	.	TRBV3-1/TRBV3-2	CASSIQGNTEAFF
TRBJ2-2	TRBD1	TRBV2	CATNRGNTGELFF
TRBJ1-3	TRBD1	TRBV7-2	CASSTRDREYKRNTIYF
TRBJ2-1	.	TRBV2	CASSEQADEQFF
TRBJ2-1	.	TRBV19	CASSIQGGAYNEQFF
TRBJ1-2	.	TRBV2	CASSEAGQGPLDGYTF
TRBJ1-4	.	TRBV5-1	CASSPGEKLFF
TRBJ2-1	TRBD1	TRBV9	CASSVGGTGFNEQFF
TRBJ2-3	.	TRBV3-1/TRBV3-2	CASSQASTDTQYF
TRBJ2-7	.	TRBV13	CASSSGLSYEQYF
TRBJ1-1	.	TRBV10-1	CASSGSRQYTEAFF
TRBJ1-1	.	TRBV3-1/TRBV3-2	CASSQDHGMNTEAFF
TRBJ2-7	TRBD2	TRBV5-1	CASSIGLAGGTGHEQYF
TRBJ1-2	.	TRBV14	CASSPGRTLYGYTF
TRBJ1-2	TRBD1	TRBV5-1	CASSPQGEYGYTF
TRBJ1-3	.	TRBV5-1	CASIHTSSGNTIYF
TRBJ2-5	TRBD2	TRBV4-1	CASSQDWAGGRTQYF
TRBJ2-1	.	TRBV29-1	CSAARGGGDEQFF
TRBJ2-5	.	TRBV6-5	CASSYSPAALETQYF
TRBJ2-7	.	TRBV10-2	CASRQQGLDEQYF
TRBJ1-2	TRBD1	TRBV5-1	CASSQPEGGDYGYTF
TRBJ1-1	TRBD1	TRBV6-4	CASSDGTDKAFF
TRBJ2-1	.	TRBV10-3	CAISVGGGGSYNEQFF
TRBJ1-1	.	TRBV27	CASSFLQGNTEAFF
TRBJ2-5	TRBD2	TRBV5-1	CASSSMTSGGYETQYF
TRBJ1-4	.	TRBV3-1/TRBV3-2	CASTPVWGADEKLFF
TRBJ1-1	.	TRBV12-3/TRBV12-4	CASSLSLNTEAFF
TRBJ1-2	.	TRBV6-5	CASRDIMNYGYTF
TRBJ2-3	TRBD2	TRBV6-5	CASSYSGSGEMDTQYF
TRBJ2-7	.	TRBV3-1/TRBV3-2	CASSQTRRGPFEQYF
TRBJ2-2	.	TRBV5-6	CASSPRAGELFF
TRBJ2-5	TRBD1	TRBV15	CATSRDQTGLETQYF
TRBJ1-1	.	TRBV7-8	CASSLGVQGPKAFF
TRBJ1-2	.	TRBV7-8	CASSPVRGVDGYTF
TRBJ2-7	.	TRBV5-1	CASSYAPGAVEQYF
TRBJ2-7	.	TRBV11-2	CASSLGRGYHEQYF
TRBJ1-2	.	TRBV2	CANKGLQGYTF
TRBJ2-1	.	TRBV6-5	CASSYSWASDGEQFF
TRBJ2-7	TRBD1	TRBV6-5	CASSKTGGHEQYF
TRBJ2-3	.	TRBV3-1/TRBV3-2	CASSPRTGTDTQYF